This T cell receptor (beta chain) derives from a study of T-cell reconstitution after alpha-beta-depleted transplantation in children. A library of TCRbeta sequences, prepared with unique molecular identifiers, was generated. Each CDR3 protein gets one entry after TCRdb re-called the PCR reads with MiXCR. The sample consists of 350,000 to 450,000 distinct CDR3 sequences, about a fifth of them appearing once. J gave up 4 bases and V 2 bases, and 5 bases lay outside the gene matches. The CDR3 has 14 residues. Germline CDR1 is PRHDT and CDR2 is FYEKMQ (reference sequence). This sequence was found in a human donor who donated a stem cell graft to a child with acute myeloid leukemia. This specimen consisted of PBMCs from the stem cell graft donor, obtained from the stem cell graft. This sequence joins TRBV13 and TRBJ2-7; 7 nucleotides line up with TRBD1. The CDR3 DNA reads as TGTGCCAGCAGCTTAACAGGGGCGCGGTACGAGCAGTACTTC. Translated: CASSLTGARYEQYF.